The present T cell receptor (beta chain) was sequenced within a study of blood T cells in healthy people across ages. It was with a sample-barcoded 5' primer and a J-beta primer mix that a second PCR of roughly 6 to 12 cycles was run. TCRdb reprocessed the 5' RACE reads via MiXCR and lists one record per CDR3 protein. The repertoire has 1.2 million to 1.5 million distinct CDR3 sequences, 40% to 50% of them found once; the top ten carry roughly 7.7%. This clonotype was sampled from a woman between 18 and 30 years old in good health. The sequencing sample was made of blood.

CDR3 nucleotide sequence: TGTGCCAGCAGCCAACACTCTTTCCGGGGGGCCACAGATACGCAGTATTTT. Its protein is CASSQHSFRGATDTQYF. The chain couples TRBV7-6 to TRBJ2-3, with D maybe TRBD2 (7 bases). The CDR3 covers 17 residues. Germline V gene lookup returns CDR1 SGHVS and CDR2 FNYEAQ. The V and J ends lost 5 bases and 2 bases respectively, with 20 bases between them.